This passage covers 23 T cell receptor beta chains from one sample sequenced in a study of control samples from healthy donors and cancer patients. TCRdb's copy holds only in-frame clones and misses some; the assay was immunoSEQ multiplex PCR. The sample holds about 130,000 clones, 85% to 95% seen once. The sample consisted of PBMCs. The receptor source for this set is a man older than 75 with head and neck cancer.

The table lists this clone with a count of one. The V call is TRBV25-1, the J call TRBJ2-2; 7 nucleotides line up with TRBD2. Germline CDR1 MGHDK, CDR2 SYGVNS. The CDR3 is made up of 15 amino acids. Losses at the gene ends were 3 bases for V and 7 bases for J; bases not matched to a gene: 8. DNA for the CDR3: TGTGCCAGCAGTGAGGGGGGGTGGCTAAGCGGGGAGCTGTTTTTT. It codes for CASSEGGWLSGELFF.

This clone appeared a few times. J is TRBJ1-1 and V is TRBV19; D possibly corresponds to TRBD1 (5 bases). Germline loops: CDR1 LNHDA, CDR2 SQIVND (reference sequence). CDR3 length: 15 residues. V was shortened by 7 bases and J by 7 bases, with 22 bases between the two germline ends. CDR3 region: CASIPLPSGGGEAFF. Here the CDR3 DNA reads TGTGCCAGTATCCCCTTACCCTCGGGGGGGGGTGAAGCTTTCTTT.

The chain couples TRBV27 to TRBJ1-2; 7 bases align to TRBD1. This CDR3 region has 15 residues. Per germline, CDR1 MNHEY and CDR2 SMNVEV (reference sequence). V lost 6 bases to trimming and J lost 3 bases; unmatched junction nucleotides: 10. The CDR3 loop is CASRYDQGGHYGYTF. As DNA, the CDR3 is TGTGCCAGCAGATATGACCAGGGGGGCCACTATGGCTACACCTTC.

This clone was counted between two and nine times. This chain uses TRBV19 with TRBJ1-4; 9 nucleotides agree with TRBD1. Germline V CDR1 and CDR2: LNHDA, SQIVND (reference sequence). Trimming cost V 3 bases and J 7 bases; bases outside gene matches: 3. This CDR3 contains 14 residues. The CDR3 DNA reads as TGTGCCAGTAGTATCCCGGGACAGGGTGAAAAACTGTTTTTT. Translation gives CASSIPGQGEKLFF.

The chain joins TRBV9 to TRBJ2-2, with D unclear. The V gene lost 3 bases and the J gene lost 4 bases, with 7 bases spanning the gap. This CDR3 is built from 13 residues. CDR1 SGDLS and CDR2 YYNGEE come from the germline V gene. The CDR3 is CASSADATGELFF. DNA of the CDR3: TGTGCCAGCAGCGCCGACGCCACCGGGGAGCTGTTTTTT.

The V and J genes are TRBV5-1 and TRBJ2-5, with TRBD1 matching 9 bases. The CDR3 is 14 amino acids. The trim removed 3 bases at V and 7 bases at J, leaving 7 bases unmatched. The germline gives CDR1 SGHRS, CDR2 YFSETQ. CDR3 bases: TGCGCCAGCAGCTGGACAGGGGCCCGGATGACCCAGTACTTC. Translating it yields CASSWTGARMTQYF.

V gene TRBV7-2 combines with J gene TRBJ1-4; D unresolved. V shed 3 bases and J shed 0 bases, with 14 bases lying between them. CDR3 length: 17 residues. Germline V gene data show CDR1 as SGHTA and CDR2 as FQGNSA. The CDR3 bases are TGTGCCAGCAGCTTGGCAGCCTCGTCTGCAACTAATGAAAAACTGTTTTTT. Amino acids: CASSLAASSATNEKLFF.

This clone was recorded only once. This CDR3 is CASSPILGGEKLFF. The CDR3 nucleotides read TGTGCCAGCAGCCCGATTTTGGGGGGTGAAAAACTGTTTTTT. The chain carries TRBV5-6 and TRBJ1-4; possibly TRBD1 for D (5 bases). V lost 4 bases, J lost 7 bases, and 14 bases lay in between. Germline CDR1 SGHDT, CDR2 YYEEEE. The CDR3 is made up of 14 amino acids.

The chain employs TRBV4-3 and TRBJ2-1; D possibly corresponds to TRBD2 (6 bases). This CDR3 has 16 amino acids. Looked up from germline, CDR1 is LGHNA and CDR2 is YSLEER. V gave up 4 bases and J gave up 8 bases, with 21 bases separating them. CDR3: CASSRLTSSHGDEQFF. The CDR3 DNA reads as TGCGCCAGCAGCCGACTAACTAGCTCACATGGCGATGAGCAGTTCTTC.

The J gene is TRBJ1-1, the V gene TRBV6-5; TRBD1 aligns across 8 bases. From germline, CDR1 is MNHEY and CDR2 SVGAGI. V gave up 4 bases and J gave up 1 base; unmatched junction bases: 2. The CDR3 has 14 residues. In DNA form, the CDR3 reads TGTGCCAGCAGTTTGACAGGGGCGAACACTGAAGCTTTCTTT. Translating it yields CASSLTGANTEAFF.

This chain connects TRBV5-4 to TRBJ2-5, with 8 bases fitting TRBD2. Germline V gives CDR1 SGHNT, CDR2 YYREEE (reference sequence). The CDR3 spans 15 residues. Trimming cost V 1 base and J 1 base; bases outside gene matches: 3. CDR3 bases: TGTGCCAGCAGCTTGAATAGCGGGGCCCAAGAGACCCAGTACTTC. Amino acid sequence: CASSLNSGAQETQYF.

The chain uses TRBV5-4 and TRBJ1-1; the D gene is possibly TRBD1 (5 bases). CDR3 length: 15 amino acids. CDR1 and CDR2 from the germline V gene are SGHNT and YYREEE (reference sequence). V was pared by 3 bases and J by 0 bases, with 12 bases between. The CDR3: CASSSGDRMNTEAFF. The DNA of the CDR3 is TGTGCCAGCAGCTCCGGGGACCGTATGAACACTGAAGCTTTCTTT.

The CDR3 reads CASSRLLLAGGRSSYNEQFF. CDR3 sequence (DNA): TGTGCCAGCAGCCGTCTTTTACTAGCGGGGGGGCGAAGCTCCTACAATGAGCAGTTCTTC. This chain joins TRBV5-4 and TRBJ2-1, with TRBD2 matching 13 bases. CDR1 and CDR2 from the germline V gene are SGHNT and YYREEE (reference sequence). This CDR3 is built from 20 residues. V lost 4 bases and J lost 0; bases outside the gene matches: 13.

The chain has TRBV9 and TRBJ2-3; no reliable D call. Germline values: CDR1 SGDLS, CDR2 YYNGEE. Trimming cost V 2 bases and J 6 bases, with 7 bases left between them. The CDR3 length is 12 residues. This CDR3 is CASSVSGDTQYF. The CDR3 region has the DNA TGTGCCAGCAGCGTTTCCGGGGATACGCAGTATTTT.

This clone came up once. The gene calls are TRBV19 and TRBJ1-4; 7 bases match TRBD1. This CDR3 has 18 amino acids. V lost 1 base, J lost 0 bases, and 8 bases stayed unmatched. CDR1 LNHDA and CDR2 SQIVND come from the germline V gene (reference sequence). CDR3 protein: CASSIGQTGTATNEKLFF. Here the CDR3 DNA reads TGTGCCAGTAGTATAGGGCAGACAGGGACTGCAACTAATGAAAAACTGTTTTTT. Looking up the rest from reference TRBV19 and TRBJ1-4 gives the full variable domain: DGGITQSPKYLFRKEGQNVTLSCEQNLNHDAMYWYRQDPGQGLRLIYYSQIVNDFQKGDIAEGYSVSREKKESFPLTVTSAQKNPTAFYLCASSIGQTGTATNEKLFFGSGTQLSVL.

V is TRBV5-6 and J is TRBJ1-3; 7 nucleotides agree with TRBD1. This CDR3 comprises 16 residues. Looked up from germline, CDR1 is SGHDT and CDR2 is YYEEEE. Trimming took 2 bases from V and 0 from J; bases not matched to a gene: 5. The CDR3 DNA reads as TGTGCCAGCAGCTTCCGGACAGGACTCTCTGGAAACACCATATATTTT. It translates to CASSFRTGLSGNTIYF.

The CDR3 DNA sequence: TGTGCCAGCAGATCGCAGAGAGCGTACGAGCAGTACTTC. This encodes CASRSQRAYEQYF. This chain connects TRBV27 to TRBJ2-7; unclear D gene. This CDR3 contains 13 residues. Germline CDR1 reads MNHEY; CDR2 reads SMNVEV (reference sequence). The ends were cut back, 6 bases at V and 4 bases at J, with 13 bases in the middle.

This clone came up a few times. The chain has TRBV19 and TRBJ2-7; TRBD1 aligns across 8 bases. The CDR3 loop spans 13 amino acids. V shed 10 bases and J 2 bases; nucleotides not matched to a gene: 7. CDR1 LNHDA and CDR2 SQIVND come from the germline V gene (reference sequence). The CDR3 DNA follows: TGTGCCACCTCCGGACAGGGTGCCTACGAGCAGTACTTC. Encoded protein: CATSGQGAYEQYF.

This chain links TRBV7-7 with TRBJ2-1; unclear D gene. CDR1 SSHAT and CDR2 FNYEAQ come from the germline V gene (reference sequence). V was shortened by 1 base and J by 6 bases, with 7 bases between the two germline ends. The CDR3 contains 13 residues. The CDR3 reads CASSLGLANEQFF. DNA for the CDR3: TGTGCCAGCAGCTTAGGCTTGGCCAATGAGCAGTTCTTC.

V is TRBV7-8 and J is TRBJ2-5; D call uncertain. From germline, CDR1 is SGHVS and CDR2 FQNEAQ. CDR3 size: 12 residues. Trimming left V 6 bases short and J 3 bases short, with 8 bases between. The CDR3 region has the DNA TGTGCCAGCAGTCCAGCCGAAGAGACCCAGTACTTC. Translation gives CASSPAEETQYF.

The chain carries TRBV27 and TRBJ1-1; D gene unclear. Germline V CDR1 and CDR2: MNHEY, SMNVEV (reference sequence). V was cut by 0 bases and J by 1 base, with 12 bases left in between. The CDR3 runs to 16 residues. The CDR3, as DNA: TGTGCCAGCAGTTTATCGGGAGGGCTAAGGAACACTGAAGCTTTCTTT. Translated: CASSLSGGLRNTEAFF.

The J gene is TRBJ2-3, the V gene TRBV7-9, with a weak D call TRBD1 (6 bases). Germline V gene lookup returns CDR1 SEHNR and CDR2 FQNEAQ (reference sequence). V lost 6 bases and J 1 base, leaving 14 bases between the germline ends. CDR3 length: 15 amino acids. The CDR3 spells CASRTGVLGTDTQYF. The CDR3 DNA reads TGTGCCAGCAGGACAGGTGTTCTCGGCACAGATACGCAGTATTTT. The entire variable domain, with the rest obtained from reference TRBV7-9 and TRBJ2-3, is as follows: DTGVSQNPRHKITKRGQNVTFRCDPISEHNRLYWYRQTLGQGPEFLTYFQNEAQLEKSRLLSDRFSAERPKGSFSTLEIQRTEQGDSAMYLCASRTGVLGTDTQYFGPGTRLTVL.

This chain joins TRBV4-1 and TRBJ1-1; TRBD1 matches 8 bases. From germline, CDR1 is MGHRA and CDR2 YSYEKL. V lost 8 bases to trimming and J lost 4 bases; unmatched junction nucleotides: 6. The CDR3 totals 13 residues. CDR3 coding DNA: TGCGCCAGCGTAGGACAGGGAGGCACTGAAGCTTTCTTT. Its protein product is CASVGQGGTEAFF.